These 10 T cell receptor beta chains were sequenced from one sample in a study of blood T cells in healthy people across ages. A J-beta primer mix and a sample-barcoded 5' primer were used in a second PCR of about 6 to 12 cycles. TCRdb reanalysed the 5' RACE reads using MiXCR and keeps one entry per CDR3 protein. This sample yields approximately 850,000 distinct CDR3 sequences, of which roughly 44% are seen a single time; about 21% belongs to the top ten. The sequenced sample consisted of blood. The receptors were gathered from a man aged 60 to 75 in good health.

This clonotype occurred once. This chain joins TRBV5-1 and TRBJ2-4; 9 nucleotides agree with TRBD1. The DNA end is a closer match to TRBJ2-7, so the J assignment may be wrong. The CDR3 spans 14 residues. Germline V gene data show CDR1 as SGHRS and CDR2 as YFSETQ. CDR3 region: CASSNGDRVYEQYF. For the CDR3, the DNA is TGCGCCAGCAGCAACGGGGACAGGGTCTACGAGCAGTACTTC.

V and J are TRBV30 and TRBJ1-2; D unresolved. Deletions cut 1 base from V and 5 bases from J, with 8 bases between. This CDR3 region has 12 residues. Germline V CDR1 and CDR2: GTSNPN, SVGIG (reference sequence). Here the CDR3 reads CAWSARVYGYTF. The CDR3 DNA reads TGTGCCTGGAGTGCCCGCGTTTATGGCTACACCTTC.

This clonotype appeared a single time. This may be a read error, as it is one base from a much larger clone. CDR3 sequence: CASSQNRLTTSDTQYF. CDR3 bases: TGTGCCAGCAGCCAGAACCGTTTGACTACTTCGGATACGCAGTATTTT. V is TRBV7-2 and J is TRBJ2-3; the D gene is possibly TRBD2 (5 bases). V dropped 5 bases and J dropped 6 bases, with 21 bases sitting between them. The germline gives CDR1 SGHTA, CDR2 FQGNSA. The CDR3 is 16 residues long.

The genes are TRBV6-1 and TRBJ1-5, with D uncertain. Trimming removed 5 bases from V and 0 bases from J, with 11 bases in between. CDR3 length equals 15 residues. Per the germline V gene, CDR1 is MNHNS and CDR2 is SASEGT. The CDR3 region is CASSTHGNSNQPQHF. DNA for the CDR3: TGTGCCAGCAGTACGCACGGAAATAGCAATCAGCCCCAGCATTTT.

This clonotype was seen a few times. V gene TRBV28 combines with J gene TRBJ1-5, with a tentative D call TRBD1 (6 bases). Germline V lookup: CDR1 MDHEN, CDR2 SYDVKM. The CDR3 runs to 15 residues. Trimming pared 2 bases from V and 4 bases from J, leaving 12 bases between. The CDR3 coding sequence is TGTGCCAGCAGTTTACTGCGACAGGCTAATCAGCCCCAGCATTTT. Residues: CASSLLRQANQPQHF.

The rearrangement uses TRBV4-1 and TRBJ2-5, with D possibly TRBD2 on 6 matching bases. The last part of the DNA fits TRBJ2-7 better; the J call may be wrong. The V gene's germline CDR1 is MGHRA and CDR2 YSYEKL. The CDR3 runs to 13 residues. The CDR3 DNA sequence: TGCGCCAGCAGCCAGGGGCCGGGACTCGAGCAGTACTTC. Protein: CASSQGPGLEQYF.

A word on this clonotype: The junction does not match germline at one end; this may be a read error. The chain joins TRBV6-5 to TRBJ1-2; 7 nucleotides match TRBD1. The CDR3 extends over 16 amino acids. Germline V gene data show CDR1 as MNHEY and CDR2 as SVGAGI. The CDR3 nucleotides read TGTGCCAGCAGTTACCTCCCGGGACAGTATAACTATGGCTACATCTTC. This gives the protein CASSYLPGQYNYGYIF.

Remarks on this clonotype: One end of the junction does not line up with germline, which may come from a read error. This chain connects TRBV7-2 to TRBJ2-5; D remains unclear. CDR3 length: 13 residues. Germline assignment: CDR1 SGHTA and CDR2 FQGNSA. CDR3 bases: TGTGCCGGCAGCTTATTTGGGGAAGAGACCCAGTACTTC. Translated, it gives CAGSLFGEETQYF.

This clonotype was observed a few times. V is TRBV15 and J is TRBJ2-5, with 7 bases identical to TRBD1. CDR3 length equals 16 residues. From germline, CDR1 is LNHNV and CDR2 YYDKDF (reference sequence). J gave up 2 bases and V 2 bases, and 8 bases lay outside the gene matches. CDR3 DNA: TGTGCCACCAGCAGACGACCGGGACAGAAGCAAGAGACCCAGTACTTC. Its protein is CATSRRPGQKQETQYF. Complete variable domain (other parts from reference TRBV15 and TRBJ2-5): DAMVIQNPRYQVTQFGKPVTLSCSQTLNHNVMYWYQQKSSQAPKLLFHYYDKDFNNEADTPDNFQSRRPNTSFCFLDIRSPGLGDTAMYLCATSRRPGQKQETQYFGPGTRLLVL.

Comments on this clonotype: Possible read error: a much larger clone is one base away. The V and J genes are TRBV4-3 and TRBJ1-6; possibly TRBD1 for D (5 bases). CDR1 LGHNA and CDR2 YSLEER come from the germline V gene. This CDR3 region has 13 residues. The CDR3 is CASNQDRGAPLHF. CDR3 in DNA: TGCGCCAGCAACCAAGATCGGGGGGCACCCCTCCACTTT.